These 30 T cell receptor beta chains originate from one sample sequenced in a study of T cell responses to AZD1222 COVID-19 vaccine. The repertoire was sequenced with immunoSEQ multiplex PCR; TCRdb's copy has only in-frame clones and lacks some. The sample has about 140,000 clones, more than 85% seen once; the top ten hold about 2.5%. The sequencing used peripheral blood, collected on day 0 of AZD1222 vaccination. These receptors originate from an adult in good health.

V and J are TRBV10-3 and TRBJ2-1; tentative D call: TRBD1 (5 bases). CDR3 length: 16 residues. Germline V gives CDR1 ENHRY, CDR2 SYGVKD. With 6 bases removed from V and 0 bases from J, the gap between germline ends came to 15 bases. As DNA, the CDR3 is TGTGCCATCAGATCTTCGCAGGGAAGCTCCTACAATGAGCAGTTCTTC. Translating it yields CAIRSSQGSSYNEQFF.

This chain uses TRBV7-3 with TRBJ1-1; D is undetermined. The CDR3 totals 12 residues. Germline-derived CDR1 and CDR2 are SGHTA and FQGTGA. The V end was cut by 7 bases, the J end by 5 bases, with 11 bases between. The CDR3 coding sequence is TGTGCCAGCATGCCTCGAGGAACTGAAGCTTTCTTT. Translating it yields CASMPRGTEAFF.

This rearrangement joins TRBV10-2 to TRBJ2-2; D gene unclear. Trimming left V 2 bases short and J 0 bases short, with 19 bases between. CDR1 is WSHSY and CDR2 is SAAADI in the germline V gene. The CDR3 extends over 19 amino acids. CDR3 coding DNA: TGCGCCAGCAGTGAGCTAAAGATCCTTTTACAAACGAACACCGGGGAGCTGTTTTTT. This codes for CASSELKILLQTNTGELFF.

J is TRBJ2-2 and V is TRBV30; 9 bases line up with TRBD2. The trim removed 5 bases at V and 5 bases at J, leaving 9 bases unmatched. CDR3 length: 15 amino acids. Germline lookup yields CDR1 GTSNPN and CDR2 SVGIG (reference sequence). CDR3 coding DNA: TGTGCCTGGGCCCTTAGCGGGAGACCTACCGGGGAGCTGTTTTTT. Protein sequence: CAWALSGRPTGELFF. The full variable domain, completed using reference TRBV30 and TRBJ2-2, is SQTIHQWPATLVQPVGSPLSLECTVEGTSNPNLYWYRQAAGRGLQLLFYSVGIGQISSEVPQNLSASRPQDRQFILSSKKLLLSDSGFYLCAWALSGRPTGELFFGEGSRLTVL.

This chain uses TRBV19 with TRBJ1-3; D gene uncertain. Trimming took off 7 bases at V and 2 bases at J, with 15 bases between the two ends. This CDR3 comprises 15 residues. Germline CDR1 is LNHDA and CDR2 is SQIVND (reference sequence). As DNA, the CDR3 is TGTGCCAGTAAGGCCGGCACTAACCCTGGAAACACCATATATTTT. Translation gives CASKAGTNPGNTIYF.

The rearrangement uses TRBV7-8 and TRBJ2-1, with TRBD2 matching over 10 bases. The germline gives CDR1 SGHVS, CDR2 FQNEAQ. This CDR3 is 15 amino acids long. V dropped 6 bases and J dropped 8; count of bases not matched to a gene: 10. Here the CDR3 DNA reads TGTGCCAGCAGAAGACTAGCGGGTGGTACGCATGAGCAGTTCTTC. This encodes CASRRLAGGTHEQFF.

This sequence joins TRBV6-5 and TRBJ1-1; D is ambiguous. Trimming pared 2 bases from V and 4 bases from J, leaving 11 bases between. CDR1 MNHEY and CDR2 SVGAGI come from the germline V gene. The CDR3 spans 14 residues. The CDR3 DNA sequence: TGTGCCAGCAGTTACGAGGAATCGGGCACTGAAGCTTTCTTT. Amino acids: CASSYEESGTEAFF.

The gene calls are TRBV28 and TRBJ2-7, with TRBD2 matching 7 bases. Germline loops: CDR1 MDHEN, CDR2 SYDVKM. Germline trimming cut 8 bases from V and 1 base from J; bases unmatched to any gene: 14. This CDR3 spans 16 amino acids. Here the CDR3 DNA reads TGTGCCAGCTGTACGGCGGGAGAGGCGGCATCCTACGAGCAGTACTTC. Its protein is CASCTAGEAASYEQYF.

The rearrangement joins TRBV6-2 or TRBV6-3 to TRBJ2-3; tentatively, D is TRBD2 (6 bases). Trimming left V 5 bases short and J 0 bases short, with 15 bases between. The germline gives CDR1 MNHEY, CDR2 SVGEGT. The CDR3 covers 16 residues. As DNA, the CDR3 is TGTGCCAGCAGTCACCCGGGGGAAAGAAGCACAGATACGCAGTATTTT. Translated, it gives CASSHPGERSTDTQYF.

The V gene is TRBV10-2, the J gene TRBJ1-2, with TRBD1 as a possible D gene (6 bases). The V and J ends lost 4 bases and 8 bases respectively, with 17 bases between them. From germline, CDR1 is WSHSY and CDR2 SAAADI. There are 14 residues in the CDR3. The CDR3 here is CASSVRTEESGYTF. CDR3 bases: TGCGCCAGCAGTGTGCGGACAGAAGAATCCGGCTACACCTTC.

In its sample, this clone was seen a few times. The chain is built from TRBV6-5 and TRBJ1-1, with TRBD1 as a possible D gene (5 bases). The length of the CDR3 is 13 residues. Trimming removed 8 bases from V and 10 bases from J, with 20 bases in between. In germline, CDR1 is MNHEY, CDR2 SVGAGI. CDR3 sequence (DNA): TGTGCCAGCGGCCCTCGGGGACCATTAGGAGCTTTCTTT. Translation: CASGPRGPLGAFF.

This chain uses TRBV6-5 with TRBJ2-1; D is possibly TRBD1 (7 bases). Deletions cut 2 bases from V and 4 bases from J, with 15 bases between. The CDR3 runs to 16 residues. Looked up from germline, CDR1 is MNHEY and CDR2 is SVGAGI. In DNA, the CDR3 is TGTGCCAGCAGTTACGGAGGCAGGGGGGATTACAATGAGCAGTTCTTC. Translating gives CASSYGGRGDYNEQFF.

The chain employs TRBV7-3 and TRBJ1-2; 11 bases map to TRBD1. CDR3 size: 15 residues. With 4 bases clipped from V and 4 bases from J, the junction kept 5 bases outside the gene matches. Germline CDR1 and CDR2: SGHTA and FQGTGA. The CDR3 is CASSSDRGQSYGYTF. CDR3 nucleotide sequence: TGTGCCAGCAGCTCGGACAGGGGGCAGAGCTATGGCTACACCTTC.

This chain links TRBV6-1 with TRBJ1-1; D unclear. Trimming left V 2 bases short and J 0 bases short, with 10 bases between. Germline V gene sequence: CDR1 MNHNS, CDR2 SASEGT. The CDR3 has 15 amino acids. The CDR3 DNA is TGTGCCAGCAGTGAACCCCCGGGGATGAACACTGAAGCTTTCTTT. Its protein product is CASSEPPGMNTEAFF.

This sequence joins TRBV11-2 and TRBJ1-1; possibly TRBD1 for D (6 bases). The CDR3 length is 13 residues. With 0 bases removed from V and 9 bases from J, the gap between germline ends came to 11 bases. Germline V lookup: CDR1 SGHAT, CDR2 FQNNGV. CDR3 DNA sequence: TGTGCCAGCAGCTTAGACCGTACAGGGAAAGCTTTCTTT. This codes for CASSLDRTGKAFF.

The CDR3 DNA reads TGTGCCAGCAGTCGCTCCGGGACAGGTGAACAGCCCCAGCATTTT. Its translation is CASSRSGTGEQPQHF. The genes are TRBV6-6 and TRBJ1-5; 8 bases map to TRBD1. Trimming cost V 5 bases and J 7 bases; bases outside gene matches: 10. Looked up from germline, CDR1 is MNHNY and CDR2 is SVGAGI (reference sequence). This CDR3 has 15 residues.

V and J are TRBV7-9 and TRBJ2-5, with D perhaps TRBD2 (5 bases). Looked up from germline, CDR1 is SEHNR and CDR2 is FQNEAQ (reference sequence). This CDR3 spans 13 amino acids. V was pared by 3 bases and J by 5 bases, with 10 bases between. CDR3 coding DNA: TGTGCCAGCAGCTTTGCGGGTTCGGAGACCCAGTACTTC. Its protein is CASSFAGSETQYF.

The rearrangement joins TRBV12-3 or TRBV12-4 to TRBJ1-1, with 7 bases aligning to TRBD1. The CDR3 length is 13 residues. Losses at the gene ends were 6 bases for V and 4 bases for J; bases not matched to a gene: 5. This chain's CDR3 is CASRGQLFTEAFF. The CDR3 DNA reads TGTGCCAGCAGGGGACAGCTTTTCACTGAAGCTTTCTTT.

V is TRBV11-3 and J is TRBJ2-2; TRBD2 agrees at 7 bases. Trimming cost V 0 bases and J 3 bases; bases outside gene matches: 7. In germline, CDR1 is SGHNT, CDR2 YENEEA. The CDR3 runs to 17 residues. The CDR3 DNA sequence: TGTGCCAGCAGCTTAGATGGACTAGTCGGCCACACCGGGGAGCTGTTTTTT. It encodes CASSLDGLVGHTGELFF.

The CDR3 protein is CASSARLGTGVTGELFF. In DNA, the CDR3 is TGTGCCAGCAGCGCACGCCTCGGGACAGGGGTAACCGGGGAGCTGTTTTTT. This sequence joins TRBV9 and TRBJ2-2; 10 positions agree with TRBD1. The CDR3 runs to 17 residues. The germline V gene has CDR1 SGDLS and CDR2 YYNGEE. After removal of 3 bases from V and 5 bases from J, the junction contained 10 bases not matched to a gene.

This chain joins TRBV7-3 and TRBJ1-1, with D perhaps TRBD1 (5 bases). Germline-derived CDR1 and CDR2 are SGHTA and FQGTGA. The ends were cut back, 5 bases at V and 6 bases at J, with 19 bases in the middle. The CDR3 is 15 residues long. For the CDR3, the DNA is TGTGCCAGCAGCCGCCAAAGTGGCCCGGGGGCTGAAGCTTTCTTT. Translation: CASSRQSGPGAEAFF.

This clone was counted a few times. V is TRBV5-1 and J is TRBJ1-1; D is undetermined. Germline CDR1 SGHRS, CDR2 YFSETQ. The CDR3 covers 16 residues. Trimming pared 0 bases from V and 2 bases from J, leaving 14 bases between. CDR3 DNA sequence: TGCGCCAGCAGCTTGGGCAATACCCGACTTAACACTGAAGCTTTCTTT. Translating it yields CASSLGNTRLNTEAFF.

This chain links TRBV18 with TRBJ2-1; no clear D gene. The length of the CDR3 is 16 residues. From germline, CDR1 is KGHSH and CDR2 LQKENI. V shed 2 bases and J shed 0 bases, with 11 bases lying between them. The DNA of the CDR3 is TGTGCCAGCTCACCATGGACGGTGAGCTCCTACAATGAGCAGTTCTTC. This codes for CASSPWTVSSYNEQFF.

The CDR3 spells CASSLVGQEDTEAFF. The CDR3 region has the DNA TGCGCCAGCAGCTTGGTAGGTCAGGAAGACACTGAAGCTTTCTTT. The V and J genes are TRBV5-1 and TRBJ1-1; no definite D call. The CDR3 sequence is 15 residues long. Germline CDR1 is SGHRS and CDR2 is YFSETQ. Trimming cost V 0 bases and J 3 bases, with 12 bases left between them. Using reference TRBV5-1 and TRBJ1-1 for the parts outside the CDR3, the full variable domain is KAGVTQTPRYLIKTRGQQVTLSCSPISGHRSVSWYQQTPGQGLQFLFEYFSETQRNKGNFPGRFSGRQFSNSRSEMNVSTLELGDSALYLCASSLVGQEDTEAFFGQGTRLTVV.

Here the CDR3 DNA reads TGTGCCAGCAGTGAATTGTCAGGAAGGAGCACTGAAGCTTTCTTT. This encodes CASSELSGRSTEAFF. The V call is TRBV2, the J call TRBJ1-1; D is undetermined. The CDR3 has 15 residues. Germline V gene lookup returns CDR1 SNHLY and CDR2 FYNNEI. Trimming cost V 2 bases and J 4 bases, with 14 bases left between them.

This clone has just one count. The chain is built from TRBV19 and TRBJ2-6; 9 bases fit TRBD1. Germline values: CDR1 LNHDA, CDR2 SQIVND (reference sequence). Losses at the gene ends were 5 bases for V and 2 bases for J; bases not matched to a gene: 4. CDR3 length: 16 amino acids. In DNA form, the CDR3 reads TGTGCCAGTAGTGCTCGGACAGGGGCTGGGGCCAACGTCCTGACTTTC. It translates to CASSARTGAGANVLTF.

The rearrangement joins TRBV4-1 to TRBJ1-1, with TRBD1 identical over 8 bases. This CDR3 is 14 amino acids long. V gave up 3 bases and J gave up 9 bases; unmatched junction bases: 9. CDR1 MGHRA and CDR2 YSYEKL come from the germline V gene. This CDR3 is CASSHDRGVTKAFF. The CDR3 DNA is TGCGCCAGCAGCCATGACAGGGGCGTAACCAAAGCTTTCTTT.

The chain carries TRBV2 and TRBJ2-3, with D uncertain. Germline CDR1 and CDR2: SNHLY and FYNNEI. This CDR3 has 14 amino acids. The V and J ends lost 4 bases and 5 bases respectively, with 13 bases between them. CDR3 coding DNA: TGTGCCAGCAGTGTATTTATTTTTGGAGATACGCAGTATTTT. The encoded protein is CASSVFIFGDTQYF. The entire variable domain, with the rest obtained from reference TRBV2 and TRBJ2-3, is as follows: EPEVTQTPSHQVTQMGQEVILRCVPISNHLYFYWYRQILGQKVEFLVSFYNNEISEKSEIFDDQFSVERPDGSNFTLKIRSTKLEDSAMYFCASSVFIFGDTQYFGPGTRLTVL.

This clone came up once. The gene calls are TRBV6-5 and TRBJ1-4; D is perhaps TRBD1 (5 bases). Germline V gene lookup returns CDR1 MNHEY and CDR2 SVGAGI. Trimming cost V 6 bases and J 8 bases, with 16 bases left between them. The CDR3 is made up of 14 amino acids. CDR3 loop: CASREWQGGEKLFF. The CDR3 DNA is TGTGCCAGCAGAGAGTGGCAGGGAGGGGAAAAACTGTTTTTT.

The J gene is TRBJ1-6, the V gene TRBV6-5; 8 nucleotides agree with TRBD1. With 6 bases clipped from V and 8 bases from J, the junction kept 9 bases outside the gene matches. This CDR3 has 15 amino acids. Germline V gene data show CDR1 as MNHEY and CDR2 as SVGAGI. This CDR3 reads CASRKGQGGDSPLHF. The CDR3 DNA follows: TGTGCCAGCAGGAAAGGACAGGGAGGTGATTCACCCCTCCACTTT.